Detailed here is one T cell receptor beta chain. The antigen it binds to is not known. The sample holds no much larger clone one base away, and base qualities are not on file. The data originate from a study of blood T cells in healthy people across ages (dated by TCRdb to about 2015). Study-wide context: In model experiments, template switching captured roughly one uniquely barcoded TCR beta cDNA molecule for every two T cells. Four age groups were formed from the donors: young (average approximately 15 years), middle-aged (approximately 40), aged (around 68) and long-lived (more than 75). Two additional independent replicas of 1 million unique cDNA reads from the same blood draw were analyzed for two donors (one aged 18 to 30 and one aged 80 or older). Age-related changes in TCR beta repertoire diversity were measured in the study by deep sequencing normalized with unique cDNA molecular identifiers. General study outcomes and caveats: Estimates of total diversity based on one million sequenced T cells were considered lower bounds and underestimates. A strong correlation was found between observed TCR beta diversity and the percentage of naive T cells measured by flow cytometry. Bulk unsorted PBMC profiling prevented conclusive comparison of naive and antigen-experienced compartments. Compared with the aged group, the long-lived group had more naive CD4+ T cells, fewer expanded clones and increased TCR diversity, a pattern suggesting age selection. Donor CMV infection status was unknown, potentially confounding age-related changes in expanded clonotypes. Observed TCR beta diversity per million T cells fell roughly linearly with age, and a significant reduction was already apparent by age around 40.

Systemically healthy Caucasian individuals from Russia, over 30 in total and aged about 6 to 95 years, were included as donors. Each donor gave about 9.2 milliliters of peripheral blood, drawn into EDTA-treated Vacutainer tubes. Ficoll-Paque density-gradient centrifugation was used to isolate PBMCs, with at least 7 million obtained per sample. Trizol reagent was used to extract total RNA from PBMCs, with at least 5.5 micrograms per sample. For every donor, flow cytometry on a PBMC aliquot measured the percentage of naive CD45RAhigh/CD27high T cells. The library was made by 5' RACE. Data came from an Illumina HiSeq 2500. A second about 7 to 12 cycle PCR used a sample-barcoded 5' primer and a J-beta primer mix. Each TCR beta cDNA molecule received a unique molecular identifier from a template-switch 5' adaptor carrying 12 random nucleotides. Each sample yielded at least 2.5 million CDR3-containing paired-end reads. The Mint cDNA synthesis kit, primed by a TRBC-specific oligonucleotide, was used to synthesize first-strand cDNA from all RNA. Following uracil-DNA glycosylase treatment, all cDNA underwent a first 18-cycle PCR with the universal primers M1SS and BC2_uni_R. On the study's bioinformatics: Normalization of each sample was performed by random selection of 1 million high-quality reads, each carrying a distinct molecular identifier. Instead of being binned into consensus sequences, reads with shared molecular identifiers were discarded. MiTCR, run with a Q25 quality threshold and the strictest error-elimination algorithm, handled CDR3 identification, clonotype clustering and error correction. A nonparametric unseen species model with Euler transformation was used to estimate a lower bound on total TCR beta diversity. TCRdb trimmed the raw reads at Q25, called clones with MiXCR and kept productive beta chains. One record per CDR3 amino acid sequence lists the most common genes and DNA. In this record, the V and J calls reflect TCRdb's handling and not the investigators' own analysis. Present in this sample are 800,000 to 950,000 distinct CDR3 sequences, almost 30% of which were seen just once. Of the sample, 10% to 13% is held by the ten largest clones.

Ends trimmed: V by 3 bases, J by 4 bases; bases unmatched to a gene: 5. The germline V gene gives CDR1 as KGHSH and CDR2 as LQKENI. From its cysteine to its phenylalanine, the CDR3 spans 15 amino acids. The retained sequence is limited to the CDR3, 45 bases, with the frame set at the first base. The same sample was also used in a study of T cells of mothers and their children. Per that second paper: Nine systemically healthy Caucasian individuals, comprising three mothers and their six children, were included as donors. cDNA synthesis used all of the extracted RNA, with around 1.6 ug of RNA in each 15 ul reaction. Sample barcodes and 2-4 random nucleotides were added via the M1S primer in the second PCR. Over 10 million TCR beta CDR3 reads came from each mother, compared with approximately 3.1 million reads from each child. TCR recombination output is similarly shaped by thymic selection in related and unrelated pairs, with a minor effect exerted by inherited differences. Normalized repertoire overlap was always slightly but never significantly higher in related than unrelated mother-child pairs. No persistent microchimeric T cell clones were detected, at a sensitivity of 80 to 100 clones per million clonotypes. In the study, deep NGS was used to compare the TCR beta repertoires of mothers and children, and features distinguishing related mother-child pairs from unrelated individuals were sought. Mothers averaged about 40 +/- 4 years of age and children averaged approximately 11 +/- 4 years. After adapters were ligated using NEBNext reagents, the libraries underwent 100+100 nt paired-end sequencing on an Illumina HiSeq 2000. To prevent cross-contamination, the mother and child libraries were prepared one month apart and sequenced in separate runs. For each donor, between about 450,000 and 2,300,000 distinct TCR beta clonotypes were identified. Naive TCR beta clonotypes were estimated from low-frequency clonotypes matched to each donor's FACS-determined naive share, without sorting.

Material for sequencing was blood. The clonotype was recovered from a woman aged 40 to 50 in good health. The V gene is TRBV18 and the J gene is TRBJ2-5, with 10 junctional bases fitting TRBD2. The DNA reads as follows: TGTGCCAGCTCACCCAGCGGGGGGGCACGAGAGACCCAGTACTTC. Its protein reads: CASSPSGGARETQYF.